This T cell receptor beta chain was sequenced in a study of cytomegalovirus exposure and HLA in healthy donors. Overall study context: Among about 179 million T cells, an earlier analysis found roughly 100 million unique TCR beta sequences. Overall study findings and caveats: While the bulk of TCR sequences proved rare, some public TCRs turned up in many donors. A later analysis found common viral pathogens apparently linked to several of the most significant clusters.

PCR primers comprised 60 Vbeta and 13 Jbeta primers. Using immunoSEQ multiplex PCR, the repertoire was profiled, and TCRdb retains in-frame clones only, with some absent. The repertoire holds over 100,000 clones, with about 80% as singletons. V lost 6 bases, J lost 7 bases, and 9 bases lay in between. The germline V gene encodes CDR1 MNHEY and CDR2 SVGAGI. This CDR3 is 11 amino acids long. Note on this clone: Its matching antigen is unknown.

The V and J genes are TRBV6-5 and TRBJ1-1; D is possibly TRBD1 (5 bases). The source is a woman aged 18-35 years in good health and CMV-seropositive. Sequencing was carried out using PBMCs. CDR3 sequence: CASRTALEAFF. The CDR3 DNA reads as TGTGCCAGCAGGACAGCGCTTGAAGCTTTCTTT.